Listed here is a single TCR beta chain. CDR3 length equals 14 residues. Trimming removed 4 bases at V and 6 bases at J, with 15 bases between. Looked up from germline, CDR1 is DFQATT and CDR2 is SNEGSKA (reference sequence). MiXCR, applied by TCRdb to the PCR reads, yields one record per CDR3 protein. This table holds approximately 680,000 distinct CDR3 sequences, 25% found once. The source of the sample is a study of molecular identifiers for immune sequencing clone quantification. The chain has TRBV20-1 and TRBJ2-2, with D perhaps matching TRBD2 (6 bases). The source of this sequence is a human donor in good health. Some libraries in this study had Jurkat cell RNA spiked in. The sequenced sample consisted of naive CD8+ T cells from blood, with Jurkat cell RNA spiked in. Subset defined: FACS-sorted CD8+CD4-CCR7+CD45RA+ naive T cells. DNA of the CDR3: TGCAGTGCTACGGAGGGGAACCCCCCCGGGGAGCTGTTTTTT. Translated, it gives CSATEGNPPGELFF.